What follows are 27 T cell receptor beta chains derived from one specimen sequenced in a study of long-term antiretroviral therapy in people with HIV. Survey-level resolution applied to immunoSEQ assay v3.0. The method was immunoSEQ multiplex PCR; TCRdb's version includes in-frame clones alone and lacks a portion of them. The table includes around 30,000 clones, about 93% detected once. The sample consisted of unsorted PBMCs, taken almost 6.6 years after starting antiretroviral therapy. The receptors come from a woman aged 40 to 50 with HIV.

V and J are TRBV7-2 and TRBJ1-2, with 7 nucleotides matching TRBD1. Unmatched junction bases numbered 8, after V lost 7 bases and J lost 3 bases. The CDR3 length is 14 residues. The germline V gene encodes CDR1 SGHTA and CDR2 FQGNSA. The DNA for the CDR3 is TGTGCCAGCACCCAGGGGGGGTGGGACTATGGCTACACCTTC. Amino acids: CASTQGGWDYGYTF.

The chain carries TRBV7-2 and TRBJ1-2; D not certain. This CDR3 is 16 amino acids long. In germline, CDR1 is SGHTA, CDR2 FQGNSA. Trimming removed 3 bases at V and 9 bases at J, with 23 bases between. DNA of the CDR3: TGTGCCAGCAGCTTGGATCGGAAGGGTATCTCCTCCCGCTACACCTTC. Amino acids: CASSLDRKGISSRYTF.

The J gene is TRBJ2-3, the V gene TRBV2; D gene uncertain. This CDR3 has 15 residues. Deletions cut 7 bases from V and 9 bases from J, with 23 bases between. The germline gives CDR1 SNHLY, CDR2 FYNNEI. The CDR3 bases are TGTGCCAGCACTAATGGCCGTAGAGAAGGGTCAACGCAGTATTTT. It translates to CASTNGRREGSTQYF.

The sample holds one count of this clone. The rearrangement uses TRBV11-2 and TRBJ2-1; the match to TRBD1 covers 9 bases. The germline V gene has CDR1 SGHAT and CDR2 FQNNGV. Germline trimming cut 6 bases from V and 8 bases from J; bases unmatched to any gene: 8. The CDR3 runs 14 residues. In DNA form, the CDR3 reads TGTGCCAGCAGGAACCCGGGACAGGGCGATGAGCAGTTCTTC. This codes for CASRNPGQGDEQFF.

V is TRBV27 and J is TRBJ2-7; the D gene is possibly TRBD1 (5 bases). The V gene lost 5 bases and the J gene lost 7 bases, with 21 bases spanning the gap. This CDR3 has 15 amino acids. Per germline, CDR1 MNHEY and CDR2 SMNVEV (reference sequence). CDR3 residues: CASSPHTRLSGEQYF. CDR3 bases: TGTGCCAGCAGTCCCCATACCAGACTCTCAGGGGAGCAGTACTTC.

The chain is built from TRBV7-2 and TRBJ2-1, with 9 bases matching TRBD1. The CDR3 length is 17 residues. V was clipped by 5 bases and J by 0 bases; unmatched bases: 8. Germline CDR1 reads SGHTA; CDR2 reads FQGNSA. The CDR3: CASSRGQGVSSYNEQFF. In DNA form, the CDR3 reads TGTGCCAGCAGCCGGGGACAGGGAGTGAGCTCCTACAATGAGCAGTTCTTC. Drawing the rest from reference TRBV7-2 and TRBJ2-1, the complete variable domain is GAGVSQSPSNKVTEKGKDVELRCDPISGHTALYWYRQSLGQGLEFLIYFQGNSAPDKSGLPSDRFSAERTGGSVSTLTIQRTQQEDSAVYLCASSRGQGVSSYNEQFFGPGTRLTVL.

The CDR3: CASRDSNTGELFF. The CDR3 coding sequence is TGCGCCAGCCGAGACAGTAATACCGGGGAGCTGTTTTTT. The gene calls are TRBV5-1 and TRBJ2-2, with D possibly being TRBD1 (5 bases). The CDR3 runs 13 residues. Germline V gene sequence: CDR1 SGHRS, CDR2 YFSETQ. Trimming removed 7 bases at V and 5 bases at J, with 12 bases between.

The rearrangement joins TRBV7-2 to TRBJ1-6; D may be TRBD1 (5 bases). Germline CDR1 SGHTA, CDR2 FQGNSA. Trimming stripped 4 bases from V and 7 bases from J, with 14 bases between. This CDR3 has 15 residues. The CDR3 region has the DNA TGTGCCAGCAGCTCGAGCAGGGCGAGGAATTCACCCCTCCACTTT. This sequence encodes CASSSSRARNSPLHF.

The chain is built from TRBV5-6 and TRBJ2-7; D not certain. Germline V CDR1 and CDR2: SGHDT, YYEEEE. The CDR3 is 16 amino acids. V lost 3 bases to trimming and J lost 0 bases, with 16 bases between them. CDR3 DNA sequence: TGTGCCAGCAGCTCTCCCCCCAGTGCCCTCTCCTACGAGCAGTACTTC. It encodes CASSSPPSALSYEQYF.

In DNA form, the CDR3 reads TGTGCCAGCAGTGTACAGGGGAGCTCCTATAATTCACCCCTCCACTTT. Its protein is CASSVQGSSYNSPLHF. The rearrangement joins TRBV2 to TRBJ1-6; 7 bases align to TRBD1. Germline V CDR1 and CDR2: SNHLY, FYNNEI. There are 16 residues in the CDR3. V shed 4 bases, J shed 0 bases, and the junction held 3 bases outside the gene matches.

This clone was seen once. V is TRBV6-5 and J is TRBJ1-1; no reliable D call. The CDR3 is made up of 14 amino acids. Germline V lookup: CDR1 MNHEY, CDR2 SVGAGI. V dropped 6 bases and J dropped 3 bases, with 14 bases sitting between them. The CDR3 bases are TGTGCCAGCAGCATCGACAAAGGGTACACTGAAGCTTTCTTT. Translated: CASSIDKGYTEAFF.

The genes are TRBV7-2 and TRBJ1-2, with 8 bases aligning to TRBD1. The V gene end was trimmed by 0 bases and the J gene end by 6 bases; junction bases not matched to a gene: 6. CDR1 SGHTA and CDR2 FQGNSA come from the germline V gene. The CDR3 is made up of 15 amino acids. CDR3 nucleotides: TGTGCCAGCAGCTTAGCCGGGGACAGGCATGATGGCTACACCTTC. This gives the protein CASSLAGDRHDGYTF. Complete variable domain (other parts from reference TRBV7-2 and TRBJ1-2): GAGVSQSPSNKVTEKGKDVELRCDPISGHTALYWYRQSLGQGLEFLIYFQGNSAPDKSGLPSDRFSAERTGGSVSTLTIQRTQQEDSAVYLCASSLAGDRHDGYTFGSGTRLTVV.

The chain carries TRBV19 and TRBJ1-2, with D uncertain. The V and J ends lost 7 bases and 8 bases respectively, with 17 bases between them. The CDR3 has 13 residues. The V gene's germline CDR1 is LNHDA and CDR2 SQIVND (reference sequence). CDR3 coding DNA: TGTGCCAGTACCCAAGCGGCGGTGGGAGGCTACACCTTC. Translating gives CASTQAAVGGYTF.

CDR3 amino acids: CASSLSPGSSETQYF. The CDR3 coding sequence is TGTGCCAGCAGCTTGTCGCCGGGGTCAAGCGAGACCCAGTACTTC. V usage is TRBV5-5 and J usage is TRBJ2-5; the D gene is possibly TRBD2 (5 bases). V was pared by 1 base and J by 5 bases, with 15 bases between. Germline V lookup: CDR1 SGHKS, CDR2 YYEKEE (reference sequence). This CDR3 is built from 15 residues. The entire variable domain, with the rest obtained from reference TRBV5-5 and TRBJ2-5, is as follows: DAGVTQSPTHLIKTRGQQVTLRCSPISGHKSVSWYQQVLGQGPQFIFQYYEKEERGRGNFPDRFSARQFPNYSSELNVNALLLGDSALYLCASSLSPGSSETQYFGPGTRLLVL.

This chain uses TRBV19 with TRBJ1-2; 9 positions agree with TRBD1. V lost 5 bases, J lost 6 bases, and 7 bases stayed unmatched. The CDR3 has 14 residues. Germline-derived CDR1 and CDR2 are LNHDA and SQIVND (reference sequence). In DNA, the CDR3 is TGTGCCAGTAGTCCGGGACAGGGTTTCAATGGCTACACCTTC. Translation gives CASSPGQGFNGYTF. Combining the CDR3 with reference TRBV19 and TRBJ1-2 gives the whole variable domain DGGITQSPKYLFRKEGQNVTLSCEQNLNHDAMYWYRQDPGQGLRLIYYSQIVNDFQKGDIAEGYSVSREKKESFPLTVTSAQKNPTAFYLCASSPGQGFNGYTFGSGTRLTVV.

This clone was found once. V usage is TRBV19 and J usage is TRBJ1-5; perhaps TRBD1 as D (6 bases). The CDR3 is 17 residues long. V lost 5 bases and J 4 bases, leaving 21 bases between the germline ends. Germline lookup yields CDR1 LNHDA and CDR2 SQIVND (reference sequence). CDR3 coding DNA: TGTGCCAGTAGTTTCGATACGGGGGCTTTCGGAAATCAGCCCCAGCATTTT. It translates to CASSFDTGAFGNQPQHF.

The V gene is TRBV20-1, the J gene TRBJ1-2; D remains unclear. Trimming shortened V by 0 bases and J by 8 bases, and 7 bases separated the two germline ends. The CDR3 loop spans 11 amino acids. Germline loops: CDR1 DFQATT, CDR2 SNEGSKA (reference sequence). Here the CDR3 DNA reads TGCAGTGCTAGAGATCTGGAAGGCTACACCTTC. This sequence encodes CSARDLEGYTF.

V gene TRBV7-2 combines with J gene TRBJ1-1; 8 positions agree with TRBD1. J was trimmed by 4 bases and V by 4 bases; bases with no gene match: 8. This CDR3 has 15 residues. Germline lookup yields CDR1 SGHTA and CDR2 FQGNSA. This CDR3 reads CASSSRLGQATEAFF. DNA of the CDR3: TGTGCCAGCAGCTCCCGGCTGGGACAGGCCACTGAAGCTTTCTTT.

This chain connects TRBV19 to TRBJ2-7; D assignment may be TRBD1 or TRBD2 (6 bases each). This CDR3 is built from 16 residues. V lost 4 bases and J 3 bases, leaving 19 bases between the germline ends. Germline V gene sequence: CDR1 LNHDA, CDR2 SQIVND (reference sequence). CDR3 nucleotide sequence: TGTGCCAGTAGTACAACGGGGACGGGGGCACACTACGAGCAGTACTTC. It codes for CASSTTGTGAHYEQYF.

This clone has more than one count but fewer than ten. The rearrangement joins TRBV5-8 to TRBJ2-7; 7 bases agree with TRBD1. CDR1 SGHTS and CDR2 YDEGEE come from the germline V gene. After removal of 9 bases from V and 3 bases from J, the junction contained 12 bases not matched to a gene. This CDR3 spans 14 amino acids. In nucleotides, the CDR3 is TGTGCCACCAGAGAACGGACAGGCGGCTACGAGCAGTACTTC. Protein: CATRERTGGYEQYF. Drawing the rest from reference TRBV5-8 and TRBJ2-7, the complete variable domain is EAGVTQSPTHLIKTRGQQATLRCSPISGHTSVYWYQQALGLGLQFLLWYDEGEERNRGNFPPRFSGRQFPNYSSELNVNALELEDSALYLCATRERTGGYEQYFGPGTRLTVT.

The chain recombines TRBV5-8 with TRBJ1-2; 10 bases align to TRBD1. The CDR3 is 13 amino acids. V trimming: 3 bases; J trimming: 7 bases; junction bases outside the gene matches: 3. Germline V CDR1 and CDR2: SGHTS, YDEGEE. DNA for the CDR3: TGTGCCAGCAGCTCCGGGACAGGGGTTGGCTACACCTTC. As protein: CASSSGTGVGYTF.

V gene TRBV7-3 combines with J gene TRBJ1-2; 7 nucleotides agree with TRBD1. After removal of 2 bases from V and 8 bases from J, the junction contained 8 bases not matched to a gene. The CDR3 totals 14 residues. Germline V lookup: CDR1 SGHTA, CDR2 FQGTGA. The CDR3 sequence: CASSLDPGGGGYTF. The CDR3 region has the DNA TGTGCCAGCAGCTTAGATCCAGGGGGTGGGGGCTACACCTTC.

The CDR3 reads CATSRAQGQADTQYF. In DNA form, the CDR3 reads TGTGCCACCAGCAGAGCTCAGGGGCAGGCAGATACGCAGTATTTT. The J gene is TRBJ2-3, the V gene TRBV15; D may be TRBD1 (6 bases). Germline V gene lookup returns CDR1 LNHNV and CDR2 YYDKDF (reference sequence). Trimming took 1 base from V and 4 from J, leaving 12 bases between them. This CDR3 has 15 residues. The full variable domain, in which reference TRBV15 and TRBJ2-3 provide the parts outside the CDR3, is DAMVIQNPRYQVTQFGKPVTLSCSQTLNHNVMYWYQQKSSQAPKLLFHYYDKDFNNEADTPDNFQSRRPNTSFCFLDIRSPGLGDTAMYLCATSRAQGQADTQYFGPGTRLTVL.

In this sample, this clone turned up once. V is TRBV2 and J is TRBJ2-6; perhaps TRBD2 as D (6 bases). The V gene lost 2 bases and the J gene lost 4 bases, with 12 bases spanning the gap. Germline V gene sequence: CDR1 SNHLY, CDR2 FYNNEI. CDR3 size: 16 residues. The CDR3 sequence: CASSENRGTGANVLTF. In DNA, the CDR3 is TGTGCCAGCAGTGAAAACCGCGGGACGGGGGCCAACGTCCTGACTTTC.

The chain carries TRBV5-6 and TRBJ1-4; weak D call: TRBD1 (5 bases). Deletions cut 1 base from V and 8 bases from J, with 15 bases between. CDR3 size: 15 residues. Germline loops: CDR1 SGHDT, CDR2 YYEEEE. The CDR3 reads CASSLTPGRDEKLFF. DNA for the CDR3: TGTGCCAGCAGCTTGACCCCGGGGCGGGACGAAAAACTGTTTTTT.

The chain carries TRBV28 and TRBJ1-5; 9 nucleotides match TRBD1. The CDR3 spans 16 residues. CDR1 and CDR2 from the germline V gene are MDHEN and SYDVKM. The V segment lost 6 bases and the J segment 3 bases; nucleotides outside the gene matches: 9. The CDR3 DNA is TGTGCCAGCAGCTCACCGGGACAGGGTTCCAATCAGCCCCAGCATTTT. Translation: CASSSPGQGSNQPQHF. The entire variable domain, with the rest obtained from reference TRBV28 and TRBJ1-5, is as follows: DVKVTQSSRYLVKRTGEKVFLECVQDMDHENMFWYRQDPGLGLRLIYFSYDVKMKEKGDIPEGYSVSREKKERFSLILESASTNQTSMYLCASSSPGQGSNQPQHFGDGTRLSIL.

The V call is TRBV30, the J call TRBJ2-5; TRBD1 might be the D (5 bases). The germline CDR1 and CDR2 sequences are GTSNPN and SVGIG (reference sequence). The CDR3 has 13 residues. Trimming cost V 2 bases and J 5 bases, with 12 bases left between them. The CDR3 DNA is TGTGCCTGGAGTAAAGGGGCGCGGGAGACCCAGTACTTC. Protein sequence: CAWSKGARETQYF. The variable domain in full, completed from reference TRBV30 and TRBJ2-5, reads SQTIHQWPATLVQPVGSPLSLECTVEGTSNPNLYWYRQAAGRGLQLLFYSVGIGQISSEVPQNLSASRPQDRQFILSSKKLLLSDSGFYLCAWSKGARETQYFGPGTRLLVL.